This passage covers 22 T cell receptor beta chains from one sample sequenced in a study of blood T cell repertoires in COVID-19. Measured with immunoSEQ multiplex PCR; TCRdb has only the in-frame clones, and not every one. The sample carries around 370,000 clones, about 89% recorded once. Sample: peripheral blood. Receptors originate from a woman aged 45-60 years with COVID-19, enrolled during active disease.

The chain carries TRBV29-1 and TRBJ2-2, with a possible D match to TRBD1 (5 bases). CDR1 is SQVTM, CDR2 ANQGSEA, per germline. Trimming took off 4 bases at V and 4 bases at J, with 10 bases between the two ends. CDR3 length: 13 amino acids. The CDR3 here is CSVGARGTGELFF. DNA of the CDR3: TGCAGCGTTGGCGCTAGGGGCACCGGGGAGCTGTTTTTT.

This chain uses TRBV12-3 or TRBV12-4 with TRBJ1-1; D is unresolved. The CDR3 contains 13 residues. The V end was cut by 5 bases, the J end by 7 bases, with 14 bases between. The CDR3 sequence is CASSVLGENEAFF. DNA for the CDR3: TGTGCCAGCAGTGTCCTCGGGGAGAATGAAGCTTTCTTT.

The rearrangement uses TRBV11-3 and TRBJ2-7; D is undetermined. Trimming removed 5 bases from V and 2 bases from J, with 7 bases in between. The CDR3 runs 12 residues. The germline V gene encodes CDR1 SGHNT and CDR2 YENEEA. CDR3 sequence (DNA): TGTGCCAGCAGCCGACTTCCCTACGAGCAGTACTTC. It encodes CASSRLPYEQYF. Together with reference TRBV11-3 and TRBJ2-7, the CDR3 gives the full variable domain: EAGVVQSPRYKIIEKKQPVAFWCNPISGHNTLYWYLQNLGQGPELLIRYENEEAVDDSQLPKDRFSAERLKGVDSTLKIQPAELGDSAVYLCASSRLPYEQYFGPGTRLTVT.

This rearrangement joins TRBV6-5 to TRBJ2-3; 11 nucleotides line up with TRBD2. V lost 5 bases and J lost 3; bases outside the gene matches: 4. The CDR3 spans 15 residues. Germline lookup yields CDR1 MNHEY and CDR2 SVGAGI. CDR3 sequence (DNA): TGTGCCAGCAGTAGACTAGCGGGACGGACAGATACGCAGTATTTT. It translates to CASSRLAGRTDTQYF.

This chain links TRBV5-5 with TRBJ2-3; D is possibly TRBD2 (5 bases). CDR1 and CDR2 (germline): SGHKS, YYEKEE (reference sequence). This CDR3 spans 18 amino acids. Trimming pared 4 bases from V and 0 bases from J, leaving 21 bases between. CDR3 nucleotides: TGTGCCAGCAGCCCGAGGACGGGATTATCAAGAAGCACAGATACGCAGTATTTT. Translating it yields CASSPRTGLSRSTDTQYF.

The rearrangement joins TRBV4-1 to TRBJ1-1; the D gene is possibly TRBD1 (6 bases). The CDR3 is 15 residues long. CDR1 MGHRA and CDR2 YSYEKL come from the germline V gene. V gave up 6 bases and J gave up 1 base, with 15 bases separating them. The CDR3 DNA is TGCGCCAGCAGAAAGACAGGCTCGAAGAACACTGAAGCTTTCTTT. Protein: CASRKTGSKNTEAFF.

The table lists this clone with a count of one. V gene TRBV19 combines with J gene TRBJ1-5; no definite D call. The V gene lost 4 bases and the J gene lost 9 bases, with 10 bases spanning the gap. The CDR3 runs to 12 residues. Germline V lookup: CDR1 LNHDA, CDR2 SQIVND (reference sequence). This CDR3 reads CASSTFNMPQHF. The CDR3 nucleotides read TGTGCCAGTAGTACCTTTAACATGCCCCAGCATTTT.

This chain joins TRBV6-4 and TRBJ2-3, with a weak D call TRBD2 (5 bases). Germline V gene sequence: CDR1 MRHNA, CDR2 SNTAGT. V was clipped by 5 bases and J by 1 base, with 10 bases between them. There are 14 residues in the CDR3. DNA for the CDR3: TGTGCCAGCAGTCGAAACGGGGGCACAGATACGCAGTATTTT. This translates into CASSRNGGTDTQYF.

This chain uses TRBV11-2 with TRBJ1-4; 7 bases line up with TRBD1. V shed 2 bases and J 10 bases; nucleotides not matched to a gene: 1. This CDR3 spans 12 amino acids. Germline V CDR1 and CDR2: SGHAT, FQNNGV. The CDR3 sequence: CASSLQGVKLFF. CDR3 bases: TGTGCCAGCAGCTTACAGGGGGTAAAACTGTTTTTT. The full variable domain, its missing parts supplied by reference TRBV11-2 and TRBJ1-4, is EAGVAQSPRYKIIEKRQSVAFWCNPISGHATLYWYQQILGQGPKLLIQFQNNGVVDDSQLPKDRFSAERLKGVDSTLKIQPAKLEDSAVYLCASSLQGVKLFFGSGTQLSVL.

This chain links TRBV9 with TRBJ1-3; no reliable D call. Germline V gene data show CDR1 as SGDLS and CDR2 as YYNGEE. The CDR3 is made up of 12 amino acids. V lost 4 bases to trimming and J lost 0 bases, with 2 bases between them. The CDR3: CASSYSGNTIYF. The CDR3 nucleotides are TGTGCCAGCAGCTACTCTGGAAACACCATATATTTT.

This chain's CDR3 is CASSQGPPRQGPPVGEQYF. The DNA for the CDR3 is TGTGCCAGCAGCCAAGGACCACCGAGACAGGGGCCCCCCGTCGGCGAGCAGTACTTC. V gene TRBV4-2 combines with J gene TRBJ2-7; 8 bases line up with TRBD1. CDR3 length: 19 amino acids. Germline V lookup: CDR1 LGHNA, CDR2 YNFKEQ. J lost 6 bases, V lost 1 base, and 20 bases had no gene match.

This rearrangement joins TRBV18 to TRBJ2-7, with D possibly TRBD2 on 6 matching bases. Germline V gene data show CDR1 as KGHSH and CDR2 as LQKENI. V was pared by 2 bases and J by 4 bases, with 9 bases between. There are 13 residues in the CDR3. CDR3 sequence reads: CASSPLAGYEQYF. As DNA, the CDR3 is TGTGCCAGCTCACCATTGGCGGGGTACGAGCAGTACTTC.

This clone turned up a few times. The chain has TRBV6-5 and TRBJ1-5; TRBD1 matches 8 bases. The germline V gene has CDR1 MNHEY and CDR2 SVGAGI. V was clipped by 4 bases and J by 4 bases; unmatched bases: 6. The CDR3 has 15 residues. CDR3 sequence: CASSSGTGFNQPQHF. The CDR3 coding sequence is TGTGCCAGCAGTTCCGGGACAGGCTTTAATCAGCCCCAGCATTTT.

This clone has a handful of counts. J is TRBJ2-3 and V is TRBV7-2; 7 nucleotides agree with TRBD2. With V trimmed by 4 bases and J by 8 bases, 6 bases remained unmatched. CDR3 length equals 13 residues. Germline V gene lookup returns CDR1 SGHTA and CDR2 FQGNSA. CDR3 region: CASSSKRDATQYF. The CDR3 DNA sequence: TGTGCCAGCAGCTCGAAGCGGGACGCTACGCAGTATTTT. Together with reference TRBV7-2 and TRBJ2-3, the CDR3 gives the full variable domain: GAGVSQSPSNKVTEKGKDVELRCDPISGHTALYWYRQSLGQGLEFLIYFQGNSAPDKSGLPSDRFSAERTGGSVSTLTIQRTQQEDSAVYLCASSSKRDATQYFGPGTRLTVL.

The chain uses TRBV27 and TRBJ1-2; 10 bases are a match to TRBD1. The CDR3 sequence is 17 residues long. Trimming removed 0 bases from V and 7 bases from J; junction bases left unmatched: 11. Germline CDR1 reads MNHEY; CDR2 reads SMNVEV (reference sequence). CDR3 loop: CASSLSVLTGQGFGYTF. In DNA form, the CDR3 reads TGTGCCAGCAGTTTATCCGTCCTCACGGGACAGGGGTTTGGCTACACCTTC.

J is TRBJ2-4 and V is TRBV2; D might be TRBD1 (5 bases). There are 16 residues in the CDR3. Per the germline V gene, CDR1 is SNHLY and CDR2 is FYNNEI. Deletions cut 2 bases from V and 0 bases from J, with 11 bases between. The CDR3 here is CASSEWQGLAKNIQYF. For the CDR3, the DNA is TGTGCCAGCAGTGAATGGCAGGGTCTAGCCAAAAACATTCAGTACTTC.

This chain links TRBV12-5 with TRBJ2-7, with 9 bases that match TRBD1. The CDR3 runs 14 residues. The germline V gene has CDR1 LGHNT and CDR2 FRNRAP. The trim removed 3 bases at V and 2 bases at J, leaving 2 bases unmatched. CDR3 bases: TGTGCTAGTGGTTTTGACAGGGGGGCCTACGAGCAGTACTTC. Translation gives CASGFDRGAYEQYF.

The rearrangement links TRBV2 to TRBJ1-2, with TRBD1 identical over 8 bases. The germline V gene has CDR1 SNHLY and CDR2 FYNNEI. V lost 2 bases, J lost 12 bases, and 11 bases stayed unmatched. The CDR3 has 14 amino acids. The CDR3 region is CASSEIGRQGIDTF. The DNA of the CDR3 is TGTGCCAGCAGTGAAATCGGCAGACAGGGGATTGACACCTTC. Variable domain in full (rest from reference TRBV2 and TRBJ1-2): EPEVTQTPSHQVTQMGQEVILRCVPISNHLYFYWYRQILGQKVEFLVSFYNNEISEKSEIFDDQFSVERPDGSNFTLKIRSTKLEDSAMYFCASSEIGRQGIDTFGSGTRLTVV.

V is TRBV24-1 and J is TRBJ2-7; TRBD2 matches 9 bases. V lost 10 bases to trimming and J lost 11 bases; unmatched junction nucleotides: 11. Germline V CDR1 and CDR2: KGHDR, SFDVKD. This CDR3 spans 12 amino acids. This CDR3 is CATTSTSGVKYF. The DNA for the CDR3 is TGTGCCACGACTTCGACTAGCGGTGTTAAGTACTTC.

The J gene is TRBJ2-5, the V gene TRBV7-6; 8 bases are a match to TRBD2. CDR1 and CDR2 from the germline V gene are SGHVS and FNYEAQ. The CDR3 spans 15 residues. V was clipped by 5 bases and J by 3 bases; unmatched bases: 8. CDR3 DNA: TGTGCCAGCAGCAAAAGAGCGGGAGTGGAAGAGACCCAGTACTTC. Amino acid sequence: CASSKRAGVEETQYF.

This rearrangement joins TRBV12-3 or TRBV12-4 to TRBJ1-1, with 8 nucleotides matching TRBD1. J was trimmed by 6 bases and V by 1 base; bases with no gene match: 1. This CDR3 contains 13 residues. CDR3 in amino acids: CASSLGTGSEAFF. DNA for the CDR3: TGTGCCAGCAGTTTAGGGACAGGGTCTGAAGCTTTCTTT.

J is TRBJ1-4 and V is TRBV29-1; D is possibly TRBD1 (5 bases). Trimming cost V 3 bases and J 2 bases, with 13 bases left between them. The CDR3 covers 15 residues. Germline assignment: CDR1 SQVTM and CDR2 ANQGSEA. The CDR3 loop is CSVDAGGLTNEKLFF. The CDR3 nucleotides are TGCAGCGTTGATGCCGGGGGACTTACTAATGAAAAACTGTTTTTT.